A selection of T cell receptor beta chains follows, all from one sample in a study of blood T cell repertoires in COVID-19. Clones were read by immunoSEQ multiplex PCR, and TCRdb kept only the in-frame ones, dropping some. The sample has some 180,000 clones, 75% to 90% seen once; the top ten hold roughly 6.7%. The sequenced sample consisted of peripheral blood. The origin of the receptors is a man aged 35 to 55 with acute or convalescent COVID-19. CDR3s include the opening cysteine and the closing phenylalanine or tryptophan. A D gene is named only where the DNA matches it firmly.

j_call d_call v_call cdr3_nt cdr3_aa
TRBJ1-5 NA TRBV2 TGTGCCAGCAGTGAAGTTGCGCAGCCCCAGCATTTT CASSEVAQPQHF
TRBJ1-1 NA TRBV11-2 TGTGCCAGCAGCTTAGGAGCGGGACCTGAAGCTTTCTTT CASSLGAGPEAFF
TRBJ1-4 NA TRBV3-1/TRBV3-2 TGTGCCAGCAGCCAAAGGGGACTTACTAATGAAAAACTGTTTTTT CASSQRGLTNEKLFF
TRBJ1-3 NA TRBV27 TGTGCCAGCAGTTTATCGGGCAGGGCTGGAAACACCATATATTTT CASSLSGRAGNTIYF
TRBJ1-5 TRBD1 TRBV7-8 TGTGCCAGCAGCTCCCCCGACAGGGGACGTCAGCCCCAGCATTTT CASSSPDRGRQPQHF
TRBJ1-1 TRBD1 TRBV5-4 TGTGCCAGCAGACGGACAGGGGGCAGGACTGAAGCTTTCTTT CASRRTGGRTEAFF
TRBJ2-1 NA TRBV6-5 TGTGCCAGCAGTTACTCCGCCTACAATGAGCAGTTCTTC CASSYSAYNEQFF
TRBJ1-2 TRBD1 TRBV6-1 TGTGCCACCTCGACAGGGGGAGACTATGGCTACACCTTC CATSTGGDYGYTF
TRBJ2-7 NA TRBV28 TGTGCCAGCAGTTTTACCCTTACAACCCTCTCCTACGAGCAGTACTTC CASSFTLTTLSYEQYF
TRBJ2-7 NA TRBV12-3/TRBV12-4 TGTGCCAGCAGCACCAGACTGAATCCCTCAAACTTC CASSTRLNPSNF
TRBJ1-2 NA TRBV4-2 TGTGCCAGCAGCCAAGAAGGGGGAGACTATGGCTACACCTTC CASSQEGGDYGYTF